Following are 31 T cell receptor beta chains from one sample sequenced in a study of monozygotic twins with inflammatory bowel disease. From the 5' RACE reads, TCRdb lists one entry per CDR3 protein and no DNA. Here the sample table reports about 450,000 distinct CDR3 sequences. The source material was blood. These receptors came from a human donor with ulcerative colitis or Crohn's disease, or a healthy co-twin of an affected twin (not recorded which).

CDR3 sequence reads: CASSLGGTGGFGQYF. V is TRBV28 and J is TRBJ2-7; with no DNA, the TCRdb D assignment of TRBD1 cannot be verified. The CDR3 runs 15 residues. Germline V gene data show CDR1 as MDHEN and CDR2 as SYDVKM.

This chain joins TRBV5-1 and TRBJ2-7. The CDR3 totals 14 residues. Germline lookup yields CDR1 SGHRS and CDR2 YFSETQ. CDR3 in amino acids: CASSFGNELSEQYF.

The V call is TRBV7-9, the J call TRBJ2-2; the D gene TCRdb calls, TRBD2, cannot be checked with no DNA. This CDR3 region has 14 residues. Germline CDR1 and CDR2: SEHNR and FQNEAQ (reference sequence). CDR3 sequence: CASSFLEGTGELFF.

The CDR3 loop is CASSLGGRGIEKLFF. The chain uses TRBV5-1 and TRBJ1-4; checking the TCRdb D call of TRBD1 is not possible without DNA. This CDR3 region has 15 residues. Germline assignment: CDR1 SGHRS and CDR2 YFSETQ.

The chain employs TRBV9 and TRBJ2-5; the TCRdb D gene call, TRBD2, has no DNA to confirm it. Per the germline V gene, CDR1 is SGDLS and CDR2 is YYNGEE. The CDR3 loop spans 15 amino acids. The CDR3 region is CASSVEGTGGETQYF.

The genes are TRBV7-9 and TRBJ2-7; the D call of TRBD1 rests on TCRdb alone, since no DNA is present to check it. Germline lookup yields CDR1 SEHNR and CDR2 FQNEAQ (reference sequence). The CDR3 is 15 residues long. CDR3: CASSRPSTGTYEQYF.

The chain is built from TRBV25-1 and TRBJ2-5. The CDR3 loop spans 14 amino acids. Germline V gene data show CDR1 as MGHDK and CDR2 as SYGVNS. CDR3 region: CASSNTGYQETQYF. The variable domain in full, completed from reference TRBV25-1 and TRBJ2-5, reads EADIYQTPRYLVIGTGKKITLECSQTMGHDKMYWYQQDPGMELHLIHYSYGVNSTEKGDLSSESTVSRIRTEHFPLTLESARPSHTSQYLCASSNTGYQETQYFGPGTRLLVL.

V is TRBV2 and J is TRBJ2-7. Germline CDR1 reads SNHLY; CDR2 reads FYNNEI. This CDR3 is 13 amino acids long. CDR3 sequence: CASSALTYYEQYF. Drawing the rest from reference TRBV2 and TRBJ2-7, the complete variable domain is EPEVTQTPSHQVTQMGQEVILRCVPISNHLYFYWYRQILGQKVEFLVSFYNNEISEKSEIFDDQFSVERPDGSNFTLKIRSTKLEDSAMYFCASSALTYYEQYFGPGTRLTVT.

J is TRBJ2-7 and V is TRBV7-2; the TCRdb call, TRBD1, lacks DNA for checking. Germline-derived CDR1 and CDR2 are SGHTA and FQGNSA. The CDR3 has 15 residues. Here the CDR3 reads CASSLSGGQSYEQYF.

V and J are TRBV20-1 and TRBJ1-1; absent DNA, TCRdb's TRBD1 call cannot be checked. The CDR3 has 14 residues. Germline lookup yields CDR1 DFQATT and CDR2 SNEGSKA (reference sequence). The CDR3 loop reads CSARGGDWDTEAFF.

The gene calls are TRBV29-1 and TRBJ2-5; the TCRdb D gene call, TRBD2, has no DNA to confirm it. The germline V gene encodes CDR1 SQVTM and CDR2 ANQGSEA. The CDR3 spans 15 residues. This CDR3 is CSVGDGRMGSETQYF.

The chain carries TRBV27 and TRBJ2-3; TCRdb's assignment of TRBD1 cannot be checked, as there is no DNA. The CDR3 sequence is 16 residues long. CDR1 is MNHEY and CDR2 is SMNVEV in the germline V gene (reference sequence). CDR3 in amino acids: CASSKIRGGATDTQYF.

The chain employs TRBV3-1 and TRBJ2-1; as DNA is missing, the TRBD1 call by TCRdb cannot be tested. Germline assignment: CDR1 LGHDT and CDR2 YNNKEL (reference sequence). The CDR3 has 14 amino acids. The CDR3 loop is CASRPSGGGGEQFF.

CDR3 amino acids: CASSIQGIGTSGNTIYF. The J gene is TRBJ1-3, the V gene TRBV6-5. Germline V lookup: CDR1 MNHEY, CDR2 SVGAGI. The CDR3 has 17 amino acids.

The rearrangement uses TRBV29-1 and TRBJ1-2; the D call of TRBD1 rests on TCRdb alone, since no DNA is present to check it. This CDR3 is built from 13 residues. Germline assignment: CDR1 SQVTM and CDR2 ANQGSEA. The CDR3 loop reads CSVEGQGAGGYTF.

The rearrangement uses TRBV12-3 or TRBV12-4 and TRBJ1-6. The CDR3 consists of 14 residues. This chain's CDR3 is CASSLSSYNSPLHF.

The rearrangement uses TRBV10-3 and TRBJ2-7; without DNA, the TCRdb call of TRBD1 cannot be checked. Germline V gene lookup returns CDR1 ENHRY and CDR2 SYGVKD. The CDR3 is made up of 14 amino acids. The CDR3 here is CANQRTKGTYEQYF.

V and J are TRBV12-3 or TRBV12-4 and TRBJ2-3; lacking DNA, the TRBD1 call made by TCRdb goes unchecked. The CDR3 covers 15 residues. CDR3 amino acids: CASSLQGASVDTQYF.

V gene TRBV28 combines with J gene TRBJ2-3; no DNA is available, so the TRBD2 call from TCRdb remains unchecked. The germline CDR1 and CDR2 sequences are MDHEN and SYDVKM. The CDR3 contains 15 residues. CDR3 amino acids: CASSAGRGGTDTQYF.

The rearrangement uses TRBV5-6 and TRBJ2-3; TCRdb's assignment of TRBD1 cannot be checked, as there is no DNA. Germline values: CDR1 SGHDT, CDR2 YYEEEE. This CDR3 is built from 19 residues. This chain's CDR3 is CASSTGTGKVAGTSDTQYF.

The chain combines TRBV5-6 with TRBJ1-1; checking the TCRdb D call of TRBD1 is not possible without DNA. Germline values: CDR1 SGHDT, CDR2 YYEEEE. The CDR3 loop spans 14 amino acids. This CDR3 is CASSSLDTNTEAFF.

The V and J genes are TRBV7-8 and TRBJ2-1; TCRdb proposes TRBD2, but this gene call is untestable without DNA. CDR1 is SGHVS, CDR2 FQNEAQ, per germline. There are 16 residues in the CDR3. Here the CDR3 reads CASSFNLAGGLKGQFF. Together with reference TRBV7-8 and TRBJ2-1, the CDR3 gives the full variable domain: GAGVSQSPRYKVAKRGQDVALRCDPISGHVSLFWYQQALGQGPEFLTYFQNEAQLDKSGLPSDRFFAERPEGSVSTLKIQRTQQEDSAVYLCASSFNLAGGLKGQFFGPGTRLTVL.

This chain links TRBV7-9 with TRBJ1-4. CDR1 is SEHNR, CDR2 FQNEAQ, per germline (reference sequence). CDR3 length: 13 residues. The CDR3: CASTLLLGFSLFF. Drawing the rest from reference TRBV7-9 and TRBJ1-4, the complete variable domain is DTGVSQNPRHKITKRGQNVTFRCDPISEHNRLYWYRQTLGQGPEFLTYFQNEAQLEKSRLLSDRFSAERPKGSFSTLEIQRTEQGDSAMYLCASTLLLGFSLFFGSGTQLSVL.

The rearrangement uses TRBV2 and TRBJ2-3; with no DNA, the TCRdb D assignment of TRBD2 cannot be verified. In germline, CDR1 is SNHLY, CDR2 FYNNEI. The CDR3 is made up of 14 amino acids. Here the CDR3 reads CASRTSGNTDTQYF.

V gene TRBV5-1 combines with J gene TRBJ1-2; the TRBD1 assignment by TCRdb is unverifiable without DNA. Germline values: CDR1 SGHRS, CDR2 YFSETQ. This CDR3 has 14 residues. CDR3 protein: CASSLLQGMDGYTF. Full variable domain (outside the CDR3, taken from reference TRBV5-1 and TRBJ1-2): KAGVTQTPRYLIKTRGQQVTLSCSPISGHRSVSWYQQTPGQGLQFLFEYFSETQRNKGNFPGRFSGRQFSNSRSEMNVSTLELGDSALYLCASSLLQGMDGYTFGSGTRLTVV.

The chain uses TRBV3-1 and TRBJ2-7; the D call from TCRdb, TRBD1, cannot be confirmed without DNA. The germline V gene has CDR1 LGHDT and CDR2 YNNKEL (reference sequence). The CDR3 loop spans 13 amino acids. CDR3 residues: CASSQGDSGEQYF.

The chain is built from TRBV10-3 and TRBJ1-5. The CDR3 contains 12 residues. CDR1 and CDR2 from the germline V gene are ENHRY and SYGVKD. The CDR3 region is CAISDLNQPQHF.

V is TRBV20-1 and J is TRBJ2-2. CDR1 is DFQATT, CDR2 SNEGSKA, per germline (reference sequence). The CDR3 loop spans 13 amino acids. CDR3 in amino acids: CSAPRWDTGELFF.

The CDR3: CASSYGTNYEQYF. This chain links TRBV6-2 or TRBV6-3 with TRBJ2-7; the TRBD1 assignment by TCRdb is unverifiable without DNA. Germline V gene lookup returns CDR1 MNHEY and CDR2 SVGEGT. The CDR3 is made up of 13 amino acids.

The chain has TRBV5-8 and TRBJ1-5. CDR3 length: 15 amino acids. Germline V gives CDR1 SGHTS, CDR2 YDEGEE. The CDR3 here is CASSFDGYIERPQHF.

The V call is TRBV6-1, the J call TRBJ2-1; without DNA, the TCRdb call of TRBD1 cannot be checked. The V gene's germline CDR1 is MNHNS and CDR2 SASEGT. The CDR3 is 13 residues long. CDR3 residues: CASTRDRYNEQFF.